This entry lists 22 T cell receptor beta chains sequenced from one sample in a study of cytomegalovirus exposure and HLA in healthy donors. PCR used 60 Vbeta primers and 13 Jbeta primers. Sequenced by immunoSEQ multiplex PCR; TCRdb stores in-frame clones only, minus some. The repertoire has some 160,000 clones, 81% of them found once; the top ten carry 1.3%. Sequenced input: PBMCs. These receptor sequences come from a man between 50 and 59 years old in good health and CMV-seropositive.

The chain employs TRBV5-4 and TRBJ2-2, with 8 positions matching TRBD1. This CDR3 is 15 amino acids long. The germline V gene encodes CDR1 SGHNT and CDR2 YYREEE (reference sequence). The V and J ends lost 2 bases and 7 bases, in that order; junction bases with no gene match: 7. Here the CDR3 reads CASSFGRGLVGELFF. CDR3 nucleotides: TGTGCCAGCAGCTTTGGCAGGGGGCTGGTCGGGGAGCTGTTTTTT.

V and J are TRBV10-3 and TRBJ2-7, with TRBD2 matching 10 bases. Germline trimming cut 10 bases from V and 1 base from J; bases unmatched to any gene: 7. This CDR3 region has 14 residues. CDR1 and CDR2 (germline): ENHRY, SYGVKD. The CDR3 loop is CATASGGTSYEQYF. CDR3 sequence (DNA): TGTGCCACCGCTAGCGGGGGAACGTCCTACGAGCAGTACTTC.

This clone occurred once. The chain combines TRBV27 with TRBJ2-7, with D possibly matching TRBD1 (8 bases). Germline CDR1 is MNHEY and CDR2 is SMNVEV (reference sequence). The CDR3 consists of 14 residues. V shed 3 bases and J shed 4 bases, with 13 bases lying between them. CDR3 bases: TGTGCCAGCAGTTTCGGACAGGGAGGGTACGAGCAGTACTTC. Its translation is CASSFGQGGYEQYF.

The chain's CDR3 is CASSLGQGVYEQYF. The CDR3 nucleotides read TGTGCCAGCAGCTTAGGTCAGGGGGTGTACGAGCAGTACTTC. The rearrangement joins TRBV11-2 to TRBJ2-7; TRBD1 matches 7 bases. Unmatched junction bases numbered 4, after V lost 1 base and J lost 4 bases. Germline lookup yields CDR1 SGHAT and CDR2 FQNNGV. The CDR3 runs 14 residues.

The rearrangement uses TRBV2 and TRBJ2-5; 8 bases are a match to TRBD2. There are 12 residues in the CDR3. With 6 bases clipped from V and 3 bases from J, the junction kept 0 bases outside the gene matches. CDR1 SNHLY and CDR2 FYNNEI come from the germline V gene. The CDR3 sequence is CASRGLEETQYF. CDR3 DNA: TGTGCCAGCAGGGGACTAGAAGAGACCCAGTACTTC.

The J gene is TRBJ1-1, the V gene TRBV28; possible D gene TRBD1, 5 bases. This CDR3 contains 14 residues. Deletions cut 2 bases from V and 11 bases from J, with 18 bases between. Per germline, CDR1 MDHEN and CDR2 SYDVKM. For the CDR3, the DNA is TGTGCCAGCAGTTTAGTCGATCTTTCGGGACTGGCTTTCTTT. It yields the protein CASSLVDLSGLAFF.

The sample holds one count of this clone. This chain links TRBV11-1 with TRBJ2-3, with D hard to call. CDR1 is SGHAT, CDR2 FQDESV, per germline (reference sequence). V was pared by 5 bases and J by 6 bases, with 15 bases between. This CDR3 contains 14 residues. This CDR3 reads CASSKAQARDTQYF. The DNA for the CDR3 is TGTGCCAGCAGCAAGGCCCAGGCCAGGGATACGCAGTATTTT. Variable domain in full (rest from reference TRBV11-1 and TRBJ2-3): EAEVAQSPRYKITEKSQAVAFWCDPISGHATLYWYRQILGQGPELLVQFQDESVVDDSQLPKDRFSAERLKGVDSTLKIQPAELGDSAMYLCASSKAQARDTQYFGPGTRLTVL.

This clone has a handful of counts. CDR3 coding DNA: TGTGCGACACGCGGAGGGGACAATGAGCAGTTCTTC. Translated, it gives CATRGGDNEQFF. The chain couples TRBV10-3 to TRBJ2-1, with D tentatively TRBD2 (6 bases). The CDR3 sequence is 12 residues long. Germline CDR1 ENHRY, CDR2 SYGVKD.

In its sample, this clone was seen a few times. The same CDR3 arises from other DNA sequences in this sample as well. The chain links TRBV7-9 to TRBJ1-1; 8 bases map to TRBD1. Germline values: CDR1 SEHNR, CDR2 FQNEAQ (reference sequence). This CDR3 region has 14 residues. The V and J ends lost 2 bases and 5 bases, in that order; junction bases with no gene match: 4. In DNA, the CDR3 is TGTGCCAGCAGCTTAACAGGGGGAAAGACTGAAGCTTTCTTT. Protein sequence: CASSLTGGKTEAFF.

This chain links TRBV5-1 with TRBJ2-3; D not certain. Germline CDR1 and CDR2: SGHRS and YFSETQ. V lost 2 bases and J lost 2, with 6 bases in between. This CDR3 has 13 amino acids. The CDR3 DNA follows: TGCGCCAGCAGCTTATCCTACACAGATACGCAGTATTTT. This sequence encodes CASSLSYTDTQYF.

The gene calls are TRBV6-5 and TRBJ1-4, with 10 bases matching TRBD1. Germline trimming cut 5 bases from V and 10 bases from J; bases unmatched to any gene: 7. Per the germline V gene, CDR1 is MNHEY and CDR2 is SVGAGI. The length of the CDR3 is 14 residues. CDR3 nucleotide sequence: TGTGCCAGCAGTAAGACAGGGGGCGCGGGAAAACTGTTTTTT. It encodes CASSKTGGAGKLFF.

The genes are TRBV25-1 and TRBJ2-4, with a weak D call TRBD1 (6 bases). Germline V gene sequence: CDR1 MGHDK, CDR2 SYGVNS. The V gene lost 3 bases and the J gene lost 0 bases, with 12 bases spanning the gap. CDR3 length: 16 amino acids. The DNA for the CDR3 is TGTGCCAGCAGTGATGTGGGGGCCCGAGCCAAAAACATTCAGTACTTC. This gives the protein CASSDVGARAKNIQYF. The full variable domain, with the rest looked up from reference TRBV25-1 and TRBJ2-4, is EADIYQTPRYLVIGTGKKITLECSQTMGHDKMYWYQQDPGMELHLIHYSYGVNSTEKGDLSSESTVSRIRTEHFPLTLESARPSHTSQYLCASSDVGARAKNIQYFGAGTRLSVL.

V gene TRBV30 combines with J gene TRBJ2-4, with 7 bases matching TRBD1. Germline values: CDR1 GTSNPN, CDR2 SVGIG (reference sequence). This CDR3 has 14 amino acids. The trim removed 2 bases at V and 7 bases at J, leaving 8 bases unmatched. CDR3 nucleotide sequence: TGTGCCTGGAGTCAGACAGGGTTTGGGAACATTCAGTACTTC. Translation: CAWSQTGFGNIQYF.

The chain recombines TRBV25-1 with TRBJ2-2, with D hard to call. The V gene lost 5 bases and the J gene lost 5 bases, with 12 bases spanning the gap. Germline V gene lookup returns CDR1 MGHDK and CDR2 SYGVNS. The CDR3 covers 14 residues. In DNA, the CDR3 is TGTGCCAGCAGTCCCCCAGTGTCGACCGGGGAGCTGTTTTTT. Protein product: CASSPPVSTGELFF.

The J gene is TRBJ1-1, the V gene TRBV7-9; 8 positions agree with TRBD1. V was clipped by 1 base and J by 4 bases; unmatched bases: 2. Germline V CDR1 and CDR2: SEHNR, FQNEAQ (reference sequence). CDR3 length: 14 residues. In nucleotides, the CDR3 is TGTGCCAGCAGCTTAGAAACAGGGGGCACTGAAGCTTTCTTT. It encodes CASSLETGGTEAFF. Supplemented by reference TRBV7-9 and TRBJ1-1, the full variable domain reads DTGVSQNPRHKITKRGQNVTFRCDPISEHNRLYWYRQTLGQGPEFLTYFQNEAQLEKSRLLSDRFSAERPKGSFSTLEIQRTEQGDSAMYLCASSLETGGTEAFFGQGTRLTVV.

CDR3 in DNA: TGTGCCAGCTCACAACAGGGCTCCGGAAACACCATATATTTT. This translates into CASSQQGSGNTIYF. The V and J genes are TRBV18 and TRBJ1-3, with a weak D call TRBD1 (6 bases). The CDR3 is made up of 14 amino acids. Germline values: CDR1 KGHSH, CDR2 LQKENI. V was trimmed by 4 bases and J by 4 bases, leaving 11 bases between them.

The CDR3 loop is CASSLRQGWTEAFF. The CDR3 DNA reads as TGTGCCAGCAGTTTGCGACAGGGGTGGACTGAAGCTTTCTTT. The V and J genes are TRBV28 and TRBJ1-1; 8 bases map to TRBD1. The germline gives CDR1 MDHEN, CDR2 SYDVKM. V shed 3 bases and J 5 bases; nucleotides not matched to a gene: 5. The CDR3 extends over 14 amino acids.

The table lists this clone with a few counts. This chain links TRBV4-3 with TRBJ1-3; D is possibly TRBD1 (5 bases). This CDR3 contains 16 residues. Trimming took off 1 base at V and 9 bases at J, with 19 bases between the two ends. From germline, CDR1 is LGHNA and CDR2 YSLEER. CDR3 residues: CASSQVSHGARGTIYF. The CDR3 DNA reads TGCGCCAGCAGCCAAGTCAGTCACGGGGCGCGGGGCACCATATATTTT.

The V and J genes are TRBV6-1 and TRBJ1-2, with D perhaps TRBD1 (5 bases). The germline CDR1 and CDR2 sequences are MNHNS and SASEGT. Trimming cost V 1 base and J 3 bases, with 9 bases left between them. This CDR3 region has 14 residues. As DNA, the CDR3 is TGTGCCAGCAGTGAAGGAAGGACACACTATGGCTACACCTTC. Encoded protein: CASSEGRTHYGYTF.

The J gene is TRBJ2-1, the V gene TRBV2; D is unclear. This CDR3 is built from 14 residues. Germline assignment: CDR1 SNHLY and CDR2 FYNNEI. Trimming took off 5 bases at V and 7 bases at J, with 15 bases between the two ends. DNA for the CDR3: TGTGCCAGCAGTCAATACTTAAGTGCTAATGAGCAGTTCTTC. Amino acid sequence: CASSQYLSANEQFF.

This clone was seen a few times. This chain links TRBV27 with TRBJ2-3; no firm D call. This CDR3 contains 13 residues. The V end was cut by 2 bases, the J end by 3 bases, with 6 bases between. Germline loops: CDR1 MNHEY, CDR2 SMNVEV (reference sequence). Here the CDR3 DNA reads TGTGCCAGCAGTTTACCGGGTACAGATACGCAGTATTTT. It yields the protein CASSLPGTDTQYF.

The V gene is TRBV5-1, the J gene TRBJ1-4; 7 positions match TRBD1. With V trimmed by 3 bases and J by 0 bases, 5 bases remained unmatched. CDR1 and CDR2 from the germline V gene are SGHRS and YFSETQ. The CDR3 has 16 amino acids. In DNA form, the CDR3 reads TGCGCCAGCAGCTCCCACAGGGGCGCAACTAATGAAAAACTGTTTTTT. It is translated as CASSSHRGATNEKLFF.